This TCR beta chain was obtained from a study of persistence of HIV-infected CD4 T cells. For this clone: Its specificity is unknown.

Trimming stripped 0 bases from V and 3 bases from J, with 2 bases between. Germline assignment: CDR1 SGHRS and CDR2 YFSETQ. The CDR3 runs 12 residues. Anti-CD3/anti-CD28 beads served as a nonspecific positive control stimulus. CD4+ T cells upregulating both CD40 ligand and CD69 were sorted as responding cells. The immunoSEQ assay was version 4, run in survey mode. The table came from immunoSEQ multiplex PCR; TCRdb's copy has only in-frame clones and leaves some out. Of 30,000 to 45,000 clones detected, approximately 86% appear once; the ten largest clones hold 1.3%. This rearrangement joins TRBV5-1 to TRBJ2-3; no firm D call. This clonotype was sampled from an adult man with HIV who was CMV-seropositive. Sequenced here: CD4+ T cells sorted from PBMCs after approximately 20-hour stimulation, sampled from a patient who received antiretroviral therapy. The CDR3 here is CASSLETDTQYF. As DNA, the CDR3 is TGCGCCAGCAGCTTGGAGACAGATACGCAGTATTTT.